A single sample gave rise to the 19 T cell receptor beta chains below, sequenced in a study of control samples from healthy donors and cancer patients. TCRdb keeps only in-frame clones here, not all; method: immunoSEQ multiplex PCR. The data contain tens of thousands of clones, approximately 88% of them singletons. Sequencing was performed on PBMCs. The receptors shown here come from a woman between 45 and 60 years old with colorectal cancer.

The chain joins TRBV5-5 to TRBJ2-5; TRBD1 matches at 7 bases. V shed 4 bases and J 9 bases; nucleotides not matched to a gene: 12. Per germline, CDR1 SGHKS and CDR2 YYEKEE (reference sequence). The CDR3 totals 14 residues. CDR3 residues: CASSPTGVLAAQYF. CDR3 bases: TGTGCCAGCAGCCCTACAGGGGTCCTCGCGGCCCAGTACTTC.

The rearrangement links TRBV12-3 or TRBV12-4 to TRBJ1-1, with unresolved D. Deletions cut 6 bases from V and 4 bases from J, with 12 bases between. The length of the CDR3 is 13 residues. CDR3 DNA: TGTGCCAGCAGGGGTTGGGATGGCACTGAAGCTTTCTTT. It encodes CASRGWDGTEAFF.

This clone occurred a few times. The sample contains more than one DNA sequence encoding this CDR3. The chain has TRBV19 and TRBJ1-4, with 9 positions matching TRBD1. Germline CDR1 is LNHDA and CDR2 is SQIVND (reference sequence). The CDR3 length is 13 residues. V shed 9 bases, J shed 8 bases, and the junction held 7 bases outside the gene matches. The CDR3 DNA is TGTGCCAGCCATCGGACAGGGGTGGAAAAACTGTTTTTT. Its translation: CASHRTGVEKLFF.

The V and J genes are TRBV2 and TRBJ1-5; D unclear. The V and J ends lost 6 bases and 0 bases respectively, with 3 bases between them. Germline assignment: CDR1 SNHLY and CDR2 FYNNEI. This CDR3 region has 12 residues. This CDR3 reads CASRDSNQPQHF. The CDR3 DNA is TGTGCCAGCAGGGATAGCAATCAGCCCCAGCATTTT.

This chain's CDR3 is CASNGGTRNTEAFF. The CDR3 coding sequence is TGTGCCAGCAACGGGGGGACACGGAACACTGAAGCTTTCTTT. V and J are TRBV9 and TRBJ1-1, with D maybe TRBD1 (6 bases). The CDR3 has 14 residues. Germline loops: CDR1 SGDLS, CDR2 YYNGEE. V shed 6 bases and J shed 1 base, with 13 bases lying between them.

CDR3 protein: CASSPPDRSNYGYTF. The CDR3 DNA is TGTGCCAGCTCTCCACCGGACAGGAGTAACTATGGCTACACCTTC. The chain uses TRBV5-8 and TRBJ1-2, with 7 nucleotides matching TRBD1. Germline assignment: CDR1 SGHTS and CDR2 YDEGEE. Trimming at V came to 7 bases and at J to 1 base, leaving 10 bases not matched to a gene. The CDR3 totals 15 residues. Looking up the rest from reference TRBV5-8 and TRBJ1-2 gives the full variable domain: EAGVTQSPTHLIKTRGQQATLRCSPISGHTSVYWYQQALGLGLQFLLWYDEGEERNRGNFPPRFSGRQFPNYSSELNVNALELEDSALYLCASSPPDRSNYGYTFGSGTRLTVV.

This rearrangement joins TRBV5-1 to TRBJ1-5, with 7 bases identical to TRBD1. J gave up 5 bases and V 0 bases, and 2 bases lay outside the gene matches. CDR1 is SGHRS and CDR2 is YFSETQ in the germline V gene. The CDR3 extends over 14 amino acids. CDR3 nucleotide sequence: TGCGCCAGCAGCTTGGGGGGACAGTATCAGCCCCAGCATTTT. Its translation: CASSLGGQYQPQHF.

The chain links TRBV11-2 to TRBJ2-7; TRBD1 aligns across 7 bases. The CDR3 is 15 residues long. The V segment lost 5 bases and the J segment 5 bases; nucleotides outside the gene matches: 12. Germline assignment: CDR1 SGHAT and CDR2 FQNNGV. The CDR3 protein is CASSPGTEKNDEQYV. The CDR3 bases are TGTGCCAGCAGCCCCGGGACAGAGAAAAATGACGAGCAGTACGTC.

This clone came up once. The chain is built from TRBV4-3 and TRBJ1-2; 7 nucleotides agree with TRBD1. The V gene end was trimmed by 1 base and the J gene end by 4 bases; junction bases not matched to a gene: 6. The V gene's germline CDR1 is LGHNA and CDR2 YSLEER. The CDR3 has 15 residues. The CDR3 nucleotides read TGCGCCAGCAGCCAAGGGTTGAGGGACAGCTATGGCTACACCTTC. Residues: CASSQGLRDSYGYTF.

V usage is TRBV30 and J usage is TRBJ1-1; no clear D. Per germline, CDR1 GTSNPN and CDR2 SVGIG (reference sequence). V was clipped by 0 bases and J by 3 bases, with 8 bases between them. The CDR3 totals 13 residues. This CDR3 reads CAWSVLFYTEAFF. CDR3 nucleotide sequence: TGTGCCTGGAGTGTACTGTTCTACACTGAAGCTTTCTTT. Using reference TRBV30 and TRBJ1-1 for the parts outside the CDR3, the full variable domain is SQTIHQWPATLVQPVGSPLSLECTVEGTSNPNLYWYRQAAGRGLQLLFYSVGIGQISSEVPQNLSASRPQDRQFILSSKKLLLSDSGFYLCAWSVLFYTEAFFGQGTRLTVV.

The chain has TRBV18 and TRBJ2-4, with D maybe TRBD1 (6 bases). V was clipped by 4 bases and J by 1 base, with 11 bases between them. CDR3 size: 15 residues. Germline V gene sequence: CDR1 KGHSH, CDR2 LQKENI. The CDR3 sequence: CASSQDRGAKNIQYF. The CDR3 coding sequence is TGTGCCAGCTCACAAGATAGGGGGGCCAAAAACATTCAGTACTTC. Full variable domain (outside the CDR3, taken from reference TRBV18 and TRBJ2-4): NAGVMQNPRHLVRRRGQEARLRCSPMKGHSHVYWYRQLPEEGLKFMVYLQKENIIDESGMPKERFSAEFPKEGPSILRIQQVVRGDSAAYFCASSQDRGAKNIQYFGAGTRLSVL.

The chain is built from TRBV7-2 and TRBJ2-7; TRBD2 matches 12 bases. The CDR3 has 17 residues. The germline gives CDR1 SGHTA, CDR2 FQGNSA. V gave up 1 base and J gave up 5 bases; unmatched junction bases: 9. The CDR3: CASSLGLAGGLWNEQYV. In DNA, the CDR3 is TGTGCCAGCAGCTTAGGCCTAGCGGGGGGGCTATGGAACGAGCAGTACGTC.

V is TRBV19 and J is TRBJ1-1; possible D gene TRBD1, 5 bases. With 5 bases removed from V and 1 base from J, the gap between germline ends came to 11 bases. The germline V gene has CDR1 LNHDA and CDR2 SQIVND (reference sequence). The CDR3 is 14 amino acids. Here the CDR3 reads CASSSGLANTEAFF. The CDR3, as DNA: TGTGCCAGTAGTTCAGGGCTCGCGAACACTGAAGCTTTCTTT.

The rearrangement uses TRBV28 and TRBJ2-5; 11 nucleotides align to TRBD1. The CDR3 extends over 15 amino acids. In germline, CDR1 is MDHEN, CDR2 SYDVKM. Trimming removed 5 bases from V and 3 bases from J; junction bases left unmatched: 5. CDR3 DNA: TGTGCCAGCAGTCTTTGGGACAGGGGGAAAGAGACCCAGTACTTC. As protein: CASSLWDRGKETQYF. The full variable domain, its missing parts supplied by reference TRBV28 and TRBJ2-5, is DVKVTQSSRYLVKRTGEKVFLECVQDMDHENMFWYRQDPGLGLRLIYFSYDVKMKEKGDIPEGYSVSREKKERFSLILESASTNQTSMYLCASSLWDRGKETQYFGPGTRLLVL.

The CDR3 nucleotides read TGTGCCAGTAGTATAGAGAGCGGGGGGTACACAGATACGCAGTATTTT. The encoded protein is CASSIESGGYTDTQYF. The J gene is TRBJ2-3, the V gene TRBV19; 9 bases line up with TRBD2. CDR3 size: 16 residues. Germline CDR1 reads LNHDA; CDR2 reads SQIVND (reference sequence). V lost 0 bases to trimming and J lost 2 bases; unmatched junction nucleotides: 3.

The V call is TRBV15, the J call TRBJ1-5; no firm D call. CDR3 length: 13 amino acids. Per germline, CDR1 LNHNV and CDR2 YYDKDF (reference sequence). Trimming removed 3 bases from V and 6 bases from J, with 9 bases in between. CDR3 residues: CATSSAFGQPQHF. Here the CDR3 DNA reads TGTGCCACCAGCAGTGCATTTGGTCAGCCCCAGCATTTT.

CDR3 residues: CASSEGAPPTQYF. As DNA, the CDR3 is TGTGCCAGCAGCGAGGGCGCCCCACCAACGCAGTATTTT. This chain uses TRBV6-2 or TRBV6-3 with TRBJ2-3, with D tentatively TRBD2 (5 bases). The CDR3 spans 13 residues. Germline-derived CDR1 and CDR2 are MNHEY and SVGEGT. V was shortened by 6 bases and J by 9 bases, with 16 bases between the two germline ends.

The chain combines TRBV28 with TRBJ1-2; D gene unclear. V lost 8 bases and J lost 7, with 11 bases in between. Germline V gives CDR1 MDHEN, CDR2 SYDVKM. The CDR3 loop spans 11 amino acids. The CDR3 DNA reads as TGTGCCAGCGGGCCTGTCTCTGGCTACACCTTC. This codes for CASGPVSGYTF.

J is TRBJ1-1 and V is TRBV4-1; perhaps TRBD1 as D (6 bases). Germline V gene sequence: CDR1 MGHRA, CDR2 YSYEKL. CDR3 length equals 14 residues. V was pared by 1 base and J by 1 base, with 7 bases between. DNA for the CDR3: TGCGCCAGCAGCCAAGGAGGGGGGAACACTGAAGCTTTCTTT. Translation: CASSQGGGNTEAFF.